The subject of this entry is one TCR beta chain. This specimen belongs to a study of blood T cell repertoires in COVID-19. Overall study: Sites across the United States, Italy and Spain contributed samples from acute and convalescent COVID-19. T cells, B-cell-depleted T cells, or PBMCs provided the cDNA or gDNA that served as material.

The germline gives CDR1 SNHLY, CDR2 FYNNEI. The CDR3 runs 13 residues. V was trimmed by 8 bases and J by 8 bases, leaving 18 bases between them. In the original workflow: Amplification with reference gene primers provided the estimates of nucleated cell counts. Clones were read by immunoSEQ multiplex PCR, and TCRdb kept only the in-frame ones, dropping some. V and J calls and clone size come straight from that table; D and trimming were deduced from the DNA. The data hold about 120,000 clones, with around 88% observed a single time. This chain connects TRBV2 to TRBJ1-2; TRBD1 is a possible D gene (5 bases). The source is a woman aged 45-60 years with active or convalescent COVID-19. The sequenced sample consisted of peripheral blood. This CDR3 is CASSIGQGRGYTF. The CDR3 DNA follows: TGTGCCAGCTCGATCGGGCAGGGTAGGGGCTACACCTTC.